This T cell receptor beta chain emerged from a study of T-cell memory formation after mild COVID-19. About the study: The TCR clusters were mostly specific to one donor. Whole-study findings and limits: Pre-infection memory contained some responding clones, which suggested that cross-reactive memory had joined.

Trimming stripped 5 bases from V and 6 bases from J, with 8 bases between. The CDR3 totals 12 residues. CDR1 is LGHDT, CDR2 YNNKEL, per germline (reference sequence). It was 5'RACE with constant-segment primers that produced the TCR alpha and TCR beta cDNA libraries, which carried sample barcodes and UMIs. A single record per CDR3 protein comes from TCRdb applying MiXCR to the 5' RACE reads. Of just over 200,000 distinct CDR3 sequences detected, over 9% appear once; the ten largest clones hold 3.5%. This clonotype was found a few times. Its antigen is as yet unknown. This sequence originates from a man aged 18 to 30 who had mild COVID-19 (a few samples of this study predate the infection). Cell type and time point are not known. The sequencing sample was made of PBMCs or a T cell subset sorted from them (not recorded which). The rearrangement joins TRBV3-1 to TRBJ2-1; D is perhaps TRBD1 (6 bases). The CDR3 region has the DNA TGTGCCAGCAGCGGGGACACCAATGAGCAGTTCTTC. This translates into CASSGDTNEQFF.